This TCR beta chain was sequenced in a study of T cell responses to AZD1222 COVID-19 vaccine. The study, taken as a whole, reports: Seropositive status at baseline applied to only a handful of AZD1222 recipients. Among vaccine-associated CD4 TCRs, coverage spanned spike, with dominance at 160-218 and 743-854. Possibly, clonal diversity was underestimated; donors were largely white British and included more females.

Produced via immunoSEQ multiplex PCR; TCRdb's table is partial and in-frame only. The sample includes 95,000 to 150,000 clones, 85% to 90% of them seen just once. On this clone: Its antigen is unidentified.

The CDR3 sequence is 13 residues long. With 5 bases removed from V and 8 bases from J, the gap between germline ends came to 15 bases. CDR1 is SEHNR, CDR2 FQNEAQ, per germline (reference sequence). This sequence originates from an adult who received the AZD1222 COVID-19 vaccine. The material sequenced was peripheral blood, taken 28 days after the second AZD1222 dose. The chain has TRBV7-9 and TRBJ1-2, with D uncertain. The CDR3 is CASSRDPLEGYTF. The CDR3 DNA reads as TGTGCCAGCAGCCGCGACCCTTTAGAGGGCTACACCTTC.